This paragraph covers one TCR beta chain sequence. As yet, its antigen is unknown. The amount of total RNA extracted per sample was at least 6 micrograms. Germline V gene data show CDR1 as SNHLY and CDR2 as FYNNEI. The CDR3 totals 11 residues. V was trimmed by 7 bases and J by 3 bases, leaving 7 bases between them. The sample comes from a study of blood T cells in healthy people across ages. Whole-study context: About one barcoded beta molecule per two T cells was the capture yield of template switching. Overall study findings and caveats: Changes seen in expanded clonotypes were possibly confounded by donor CMV status left unknown.

Together with a sample-barcoded 5' primer, a J-beta primer mix was included in a second PCR lasting roughly 6 to 12 cycles. TCRdb passed the 5' RACE reads through MiXCR, listing each CDR3 protein once. The table lists hundreds of thousands of distinct CDR3 sequences, 49% of them singletons. This TCR derives from a woman aged 55-75 years in good health. This rearrangement joins TRBV2 to TRBJ2-7; D is uncertain. Material for sequencing was blood. The CDR3 DNA reads as TGTGCCAGCACTCCTCTCTACGAGCAGTACTTC. Its protein product is CASTPLYEQYF.